This is a list of T cell receptor beta chains from one sample in a study of cytomegalovirus exposure and HLA in healthy donors. The method was immunoSEQ multiplex PCR; TCRdb's version includes in-frame clones alone and lacks a portion of them. In the table there are tens of thousands of clones, around 77% of which are singletons. Input material: PBMCs. All receptors derive from a man aged 30 to 45 in good health and CMV-seronegative. Each CDR3 is given with its conserved first and last residue. Each record gives: D gene, J gene, clone size, V gene, CDR3 protein, CDR3 DNA. The D gene is left open where the match is weak. Not all rows give a size; the values are once, few, many and, for expanded clones, a class.

D gene: TRBD1; J gene: TRBJ1-1; clone size: few; V gene: TRBV4-2; CDR3 protein: CASSPGTVNTEAFF; CDR3 DNA: TGTGCCAGCAGCCCCGGGACAGTGAACACTGAAGCTTTCTTT
D gene: TRBD1; J gene: TRBJ1-4; clone size: .; V gene: TRBV6-6; CDR3 protein: CASRQLDRSNEKLFF; CDR3 DNA: TGTGCCAGCAGACAGTTGGACAGGTCTAATGAAAAACTGTTTTTT
D gene: .; J gene: TRBJ1-2; clone size: once; V gene: TRBV5-1; CDR3 protein: CASSLAATALFYGYTF; CDR3 DNA: TGCGCCAGCAGCTTGGCCGCGACAGCACTCTTCTATGGCTACACCTTC
D gene: TRBD2; J gene: TRBJ2-1; clone size: .; V gene: TRBV6-5; CDR3 protein: CASSPLLAGAPEQFF; CDR3 DNA: TGTGCCAGCAGCCCCTTACTAGCGGGGGCCCCTGAGCAGTTCTTC
D gene: TRBD1; J gene: TRBJ2-7; clone size: .; V gene: TRBV7-2; CDR3 protein: CASSLVAGGQYEQYF; CDR3 DNA: TGTGCCAGCAGCTTAGTGGCAGGGGGCCAGTACGAGCAGTACTTC
D gene: TRBD1; J gene: TRBJ1-1; clone size: .; V gene: TRBV18; CDR3 protein: CASSPRTGVTEAFF; CDR3 DNA: TGTGCCAGCTCACCGCGGACAGGGGTTACTGAAGCTTTCTTT
D gene: .; J gene: TRBJ1-1; clone size: .; V gene: TRBV7-9; CDR3 protein: CASSGQTRLYEAFF; CDR3 DNA: TGTGCCAGCAGCGGACAGACACGGCTCTATGAAGCTTTCTTT
D gene: .; J gene: TRBJ1-2; clone size: .; V gene: TRBV6-1; CDR3 protein: CASSENEGYYGYTF; CDR3 DNA: TGTGCCAGCAGTGAAAATGAGGGATACTATGGCTACACCTTC
D gene: TRBD2; J gene: TRBJ2-1; clone size: .; V gene: TRBV19; CDR3 protein: CASSPIAGAFYNEQFF; CDR3 DNA: TGTGCCAGTAGTCCTATAGCGGGGGCCTTCTACAATGAGCAGTTCTTC
D gene: TRBD1; J gene: TRBJ2-7; clone size: .; V gene: TRBV6-5; CDR3 protein: CASSYGDRSCEQYF; CDR3 DNA: TGTGCCAGCAGTTACGGGGACAGGTCCTGCGAGCAGTACTTC
D gene: .; J gene: TRBJ1-3; clone size: .; V gene: TRBV7-3; CDR3 protein: CASSLGWISGLSGNTIYF; CDR3 DNA: TGTGCCAGCAGCTTAGGTTGGATCTCAGGCCTCTCTGGAAACACCATATATTTT
D gene: .; J gene: TRBJ2-3; clone size: .; V gene: TRBV19; CDR3 protein: CASRPRGAGDTQYF; CDR3 DNA: TGTGCCAGTAGACCTCGGGGGGCTGGAGATACGCAGTATTTT
D gene: .; J gene: TRBJ1-1; clone size: few; V gene: TRBV6-5; CDR3 protein: CASSVRGRAGTEAFF; CDR3 DNA: TGTGCCAGCAGTGTTAGGGGCCGGGCGGGGACTGAAGCTTTCTTT
D gene: .; J gene: TRBJ2-2; clone size: .; V gene: TRBV4-3; CDR3 protein: CASSQAGIGELFF; CDR3 DNA: TGCGCCAGCAGCCAGGCCGGGATCGGGGAGCTGTTTTTT
D gene: .; J gene: TRBJ1-1; clone size: .; V gene: TRBV27; CDR3 protein: CASSLGGMTEAFF; CDR3 DNA: TGTGCCAGCAGTTTGGGAGGAATGACTGAAGCTTTCTTT
D gene: TRBD1; J gene: TRBJ1-1; clone size: .; V gene: TRBV18; CDR3 protein: CASSARQGRYTEAFF; CDR3 DNA: TGTGCCAGCTCAGCGAGACAGGGACGATACACTGAAGCTTTCTTT
D gene: TRBD2; J gene: TRBJ2-3; clone size: once; V gene: TRBV7-9; CDR3 protein: CASSPIRFAGDPTDTQYF; CDR3 DNA: TGTGCCAGCAGCCCCATCCGGTTTGCGGGGGACCCCACAGATACGCAGTATTTT
D gene: .; J gene: TRBJ1-6; clone size: .; V gene: TRBV5-5; CDR3 protein: CASSPFWGEGYNSPLHF; CDR3 DNA: TGTGCCAGCAGCCCCTTCTGGGGGGAAGGCTATAATTCACCCCTCCACTTT
D gene: .; J gene: TRBJ1-2; clone size: .; V gene: TRBV11-2; CDR3 protein: CASSLLVKGPYGYTF; CDR3 DNA: TGCGCCAGCAGCTTATTAGTAAAGGGGCCCTATGGCTACACCTTC
D gene: .; J gene: TRBJ1-5; clone size: .; V gene: TRBV6-1; CDR3 protein: CASSERGQPQHF; CDR3 DNA: TGTGCCAGCAGTGAAAGGGGGCAGCCCCAGCATTTT
D gene: TRBD1; J gene: TRBJ1-2; clone size: .; V gene: TRBV4-2; CDR3 protein: CASSREPGQAEVVGGYTF; CDR3 DNA: TGTGCCAGCAGCCGGGAACCGGGACAGGCCGAAGTAGTCGGTGGCTACACCTTC
D gene: .; J gene: TRBJ1-3; clone size: .; V gene: TRBV5-5; CDR3 protein: CASSPIEGNTIYF; CDR3 DNA: TGTGCCAGCAGCCCGATAGAGGGAAACACCATATATTTT
D gene: TRBD1; J gene: TRBJ2-7; clone size: .; V gene: TRBV18; CDR3 protein: CASSPFRSRTGYEQYF; CDR3 DNA: TGTGCCAGCTCACCCTTCCGGTCTAGGACAGGATACGAGCAGTACTTC
D gene: TRBD1; J gene: TRBJ2-1; clone size: few; V gene: TRBV7-2; CDR3 protein: CASSLARTGWNEQFF; CDR3 DNA: TGTGCCAGCAGCTTAGCCAGGACAGGTTGGAATGAGCAGTTCTTC
D gene: TRBD1; J gene: TRBJ2-3; clone size: .; V gene: TRBV11-3; CDR3 protein: CASSWSDRGRDTQYF; CDR3 DNA: TGTGCCAGCAGCTGGAGCGACAGGGGGAGGGATACGCAGTATTTT
D gene: .; J gene: TRBJ2-7; clone size: .; V gene: TRBV5-5; CDR3 protein: CASSLNIYEQYF; CDR3 DNA: TGTGCCAGCAGCTTAAACATCTACGAGCAGTACTTC
D gene: TRBD1; J gene: TRBJ2-7; clone size: .; V gene: TRBV19; CDR3 protein: CASSQRGGTGSYEQYF; CDR3 DNA: TGTGCCAGTAGCCAACGCGGCGGGACAGGTTCCTACGAGCAGTACTTC
D gene: TRBD2; J gene: TRBJ2-1; clone size: few; V gene: TRBV7-9; CDR3 protein: CASTHWGGLSYNEQFF; CDR3 DNA: TGTGCCAGCACTCACTGGGGGGGGTTGTCCTACAATGAGCAGTTCTTC
D gene: TRBD1; J gene: TRBJ1-4; clone size: .; V gene: TRBV10-3; CDR3 protein: CAISPSGTGNEKLFF; CDR3 DNA: TGTGCCATCAGTCCCTCCGGGACAGGGAATGAAAAACTGTTTTTT
D gene: .; J gene: TRBJ1-4; clone size: few; V gene: TRBV6-5; CDR3 protein: CASSYQRSTNEKLFF; CDR3 DNA: TGTGCCAGCAGTTACCAGAGGTCAACTAATGAAAAACTGTTTTTT
D gene: TRBD2; J gene: TRBJ2-1; clone size: .; V gene: TRBV13; CDR3 protein: CASSPKRASGGVYNEQFF; CDR3 DNA: TGTGCCAGCAGCCCCAAGAGGGCGAGCGGGGGGGTATACAATGAGCAGTTCTTC
D gene: TRBD1; J gene: TRBJ1-2; clone size: .; V gene: TRBV29-1; CDR3 protein: CSVRGDRGRGYTF; CDR3 DNA: TGCAGCGTCAGGGGGGACAGGGGCCGTGGCTACACCTTC
D gene: TRBD2; J gene: TRBJ2-7; clone size: .; V gene: TRBV4-2; CDR3 protein: CASSQETGGGVTYREQYF; CDR3 DNA: TGTGCCAGCAGCCAAGAAACAGGCGGGGGGGTAACGTATCGCGAGCAGTACTTC
D gene: TRBD1; J gene: TRBJ2-1; clone size: once; V gene: TRBV5-1; CDR3 protein: CASSFGDRIRDRGRSNEQFF; CDR3 DNA: TGCGCCAGCAGCTTTGGGGATCGAATCCGGGACAGGGGAAGAAGCAATGAGCAGTTCTTC
D gene: TRBD1; J gene: TRBJ2-2; clone size: .; V gene: TRBV18; CDR3 protein: CASSARDRADTGELFF; CDR3 DNA: TGTGCCAGCTCGGCCCGGGACAGGGCGGACACCGGGGAGCTGTTTTTT
D gene: TRBD2; J gene: TRBJ2-2; clone size: once; V gene: TRBV5-1; CDR3 protein: CASSWGGNTGELFF; CDR3 DNA: TGCGCCAGCAGCTGGGGGGGGAACACCGGGGAGCTGTTTTTT
D gene: .; J gene: TRBJ2-5; clone size: .; V gene: TRBV7-2; CDR3 protein: CASSLWGIETQYF; CDR3 DNA: TGTGCCAGCAGCTTATGGGGCATTGAGACCCAGTACTTC
D gene: .; J gene: TRBJ1-4; clone size: .; V gene: TRBV14; CDR3 protein: CASSRPGHVNEKLFF; CDR3 DNA: TGTGCCAGCAGCCGCCCGGGACACGTAAATGAAAAACTGTTTTTT
D gene: TRBD1; J gene: TRBJ2-5; clone size: .; V gene: TRBV4-2; CDR3 protein: CASSQPGQGVQETQYF; CDR3 DNA: TGTGCCAGCAGCCAACCGGGACAGGGAGTTCAAGAGACCCAGTACTTC
D gene: TRBD1; J gene: TRBJ1-5; clone size: .; V gene: TRBV7-9; CDR3 protein: CASSSGTEPLRPQHF; CDR3 DNA: TGTGCCAGCAGCTCAGGGACAGAACCCCTTCGGCCCCAGCATTTT
D gene: .; J gene: TRBJ2-1; clone size: .; V gene: TRBV27; CDR3 protein: CASSLYNSRSGNEQFF; CDR3 DNA: TGTGCCAGCAGTTTATATAACAGCCGGAGCGGGAATGAGCAGTTCTTC
D gene: .; J gene: TRBJ2-4; clone size: .; V gene: TRBV5-1; CDR3 protein: CASSLRGPLAKNIQYF; CDR3 DNA: TGCGCCAGCAGCCTTCGTGGCCCCCTAGCCAAAAACATTCAGTACTTC
D gene: .; J gene: TRBJ1-1; clone size: .; V gene: TRBV21-1; CDR3 protein: CASSSRQDNTEAFF; CDR3 DNA: TGTGCCAGCAGCTCCCGACAGGACAACACTGAAGCTTTCTTT
D gene: .; J gene: TRBJ2-5; clone size: .; V gene: TRBV6-1; CDR3 protein: CASSETVIKETQYF; CDR3 DNA: TGTGCCAGCAGTGAGACAGTCATAAAAGAGACCCAGTACTTC
D gene: TRBD2; J gene: TRBJ2-1; clone size: .; V gene: TRBV9; CDR3 protein: CASSANLERGSSYNEQFF; CDR3 DNA: TGTGCCAGCAGCGCGAATCTTGAGCGGGGGAGCTCCTACAATGAGCAGTTCTTC
D gene: TRBD2; J gene: TRBJ2-1; clone size: .; V gene: TRBV9; CDR3 protein: CASSETLAGDYHEQFF; CDR3 DNA: TGTGCCAGCAGCGAGACGCTAGCGGGAGATTACCATGAGCAGTTCTTC
D gene: TRBD1; J gene: TRBJ1-3; clone size: few; V gene: TRBV5-8; CDR3 protein: CASRRTGAGNTIYF; CDR3 DNA: TGTGCCAGCAGGCGGACAGGGGCTGGAAACACCATATATTTT
D gene: .; J gene: TRBJ1-1; clone size: .; V gene: TRBV19; CDR3 protein: CASSTGLTNTEAFF; CDR3 DNA: TGTGCCAGTAGTACGGGTTTGACTAACACTGAAGCTTTCTTT
D gene: .; J gene: TRBJ2-7; clone size: .; V gene: TRBV10-3; CDR3 protein: CAIKVTGSSYEQYF; CDR3 DNA: TGTGCCATCAAGGTTACAGGGAGCTCCTACGAGCAGTACTTC
D gene: TRBD2; J gene: TRBJ2-1; clone size: .; V gene: TRBV5-6; CDR3 protein: CASSRGLAGVSFYNEQFF; CDR3 DNA: TGTGCCAGCAGCCGCGGACTAGCGGGAGTCTCCTTTTACAATGAGCAGTTCTTC
D gene: TRBD1; J gene: TRBJ2-1; clone size: .; V gene: TRBV11-3; CDR3 protein: CASSSKTGFEQFF; CDR3 DNA: TGTGCCAGCAGCTCAAAGACAGGGTTTGAGCAGTTCTTC
D gene: .; J gene: TRBJ2-3; clone size: .; V gene: TRBV6-1; CDR3 protein: CASSEDSDTQYF; CDR3 DNA: TGTGCCAGCAGTGAAGACTCAGATACGCAGTATTTT
D gene: .; J gene: TRBJ1-1; clone size: few; V gene: TRBV29-1; CDR3 protein: CSVHWFGLDTEAFF; CDR3 DNA: TGCAGCGTCCACTGGTTTGGTTTGGACACTGAAGCTTTCTTT
D gene: TRBD2; J gene: TRBJ2-3; clone size: .; V gene: TRBV2; CDR3 protein: CASTEALAGADTQYF; CDR3 DNA: TGTGCCAGCACCGAAGCGCTAGCGGGGGCAGATACGCAGTATTTT
D gene: TRBD1; J gene: TRBJ1-2; clone size: .; V gene: TRBV18; CDR3 protein: CASSLRTGTGGKDGYTF; CDR3 DNA: TGTGCCAGCTCACTGAGAACCGGGACAGGGGGAAAGGATGGCTACACCTTC